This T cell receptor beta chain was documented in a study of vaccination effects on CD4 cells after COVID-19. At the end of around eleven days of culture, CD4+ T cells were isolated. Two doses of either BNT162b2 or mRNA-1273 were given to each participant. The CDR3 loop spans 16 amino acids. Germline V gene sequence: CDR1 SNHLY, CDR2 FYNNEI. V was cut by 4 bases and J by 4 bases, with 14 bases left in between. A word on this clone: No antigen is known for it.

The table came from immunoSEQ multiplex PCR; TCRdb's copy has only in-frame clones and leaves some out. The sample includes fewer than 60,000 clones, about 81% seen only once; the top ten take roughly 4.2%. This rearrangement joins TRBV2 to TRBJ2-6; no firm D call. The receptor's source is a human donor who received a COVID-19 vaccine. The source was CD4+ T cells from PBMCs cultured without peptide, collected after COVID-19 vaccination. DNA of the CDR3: TGTGCCAGCAGTGTCCGGGTACGCTCCGGGGCCAACGTCCTGACTTTC. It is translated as CASSVRVRSGANVLTF.